This paragraph reports one T cell receptor beta chain. This clonotype was seen more than once but under ten times. What this receptor recognizes is not known. Base-call qualities are not available, and no considerably larger clone is one nucleotide away. The data were taken from a study of blood T cells in healthy people across ages (dated by TCRdb to the mid-2010s). With respect to the entire study: Template switching captured roughly one uniquely barcoded TCR beta cDNA molecule per two T cells in model experiments. Age-related changes in TCR beta repertoire diversity were measured in the study by deep sequencing normalized with unique cDNA molecular identifiers. The donors were divided into four age groups: young (average around 15 years), middle-aged (around 37), aged (62) and long-lived (roughly 82). Donors of different ages were randomly distributed across sequencing lanes to avoid experimental bias. Two additional independent replicas of 1 million unique cDNA reads from the same blood draw were analyzed for two donors (one aged 18 to 30 and one aged 80 or older).

Overall results and qualifications from the work: The CMV infection status of donors was not known, potentially confounding age-related changes in expanded clonotypes. Since profiling was done on bulk unsorted PBMCs, naive and antigen-experienced compartments could not be conclusively compared. Total diversity estimates from one million sequenced T cells were considered lower bounds and underestimates. Observed TCR beta diversity correlated strongly with the percentage of naive T cells measured by flow cytometry. Compared with the aged group, the long-lived group had more naive CD4+ T cells, fewer expanded clones and increased TCR diversity, suggesting age selection. As age increased, observed TCR beta diversity per million T cells dropped in a roughly linear way, and a significant reduction was already evident by age 40.

Including cysteine and phenylalanine, the CDR3 has 17 amino acids. Just CDR3 DNA is preserved here, 51 bases in frame from base 1. In the germline V gene, CDR1 corresponds to SGHTS and CDR2 to YDEGEE. Trimming takes 0 bases off V and 4 bases off J; junction bases not matched to a gene: 9. Systemically healthy Caucasian individuals from Russia, 39 in total and aged roughly 6 to 100 years, were included as donors. Each donor gave approximately 9.4 milliliters of peripheral blood, drawn into EDTA-treated Vacutainer tubes. Ficoll-Paque density-gradient centrifugation was used to isolate PBMCs, with at least 6.5 million per sample. Total RNA was extracted from PBMCs with Trizol reagent, with at least 5 micrograms obtained per sample. The percentages of naive CD45RAhigh/CD27high T cells were determined by flow cytometry on a PBMC aliquot from every donor. The library was prepared using 5' RACE. This sample was sequenced with an Illumina HiSeq 2500. A second PCR of about 6 to 12 cycles was run with a J-beta primer mix and a sample-barcoded 5' primer. Each TCR beta cDNA molecule received a unique molecular identifier from a template-switch 5' adaptor carrying 12 random nucleotides. Each sample yielded at least 3 million CDR3-containing paired-end reads. First-strand cDNA was synthesized from all RNA with the Mint cDNA synthesis kit, primed by a TRBC-specific oligonucleotide. After uracil-DNA glycosylase treatment, a first 18-cycle PCR used universal primers M1SS and BC2_uni_R on all cDNA. The original methods were these. Each sample was normalized by randomly selecting 1 million high-quality reads, each carrying a distinct molecular identifier. Instead of being binned into consensus sequences, reads with shared molecular identifiers were discarded. CDR3 identification, clonotype clustering and error correction used MiTCR with a Q25 quality threshold and the strictest error-elimination algorithm. A nonparametric unseen species model with Euler transformation was used to estimate a lower bound on total TCR beta diversity. TCRdb's own reprocessing of the public reads used fastp at Q25 and MiXCR and kept productive beta chains. Every CDR3 protein is listed once, alongside the most common genes and DNA of its rows. TCRdb's processing, not the study's, gives the V and J calls here. This sample gives roughly 1,700,000 distinct CDR3 sequences in total; roughly 27% of them show up just once. The ten largest account for 6.5% to 8.5% of the sample.

The sequence is built from TRBV5-8 and TRBJ2-7, with 11 bases aligning to TRBD2. This sequence originates from a woman aged 25 to 45 in good health. The material sequenced was blood. The nucleotide sequence is TGTGCCAGCAGCTTGGATTGGACTAGCGGGTGGCCTTACGAGCAGTACTTC. Translation gives CASSLDWTSGWPYEQYF.